Listed below are T cell receptor beta chains from one sample, sequenced in a study of blood T cell repertoires in COVID-19. Clones were sequenced by immunoSEQ multiplex PCR, and TCRdb holds only the in-frame ones, with some missing. The sample has approximately 230,000 clones, 75% to 90% seen once. Sequencing was carried out using PBMCs or T cells enriched from blood (not recorded which). These receptors all come from a woman aged 25 to 39 with acute COVID-19. CDR3s include the opening cysteine and the closing phenylalanine or tryptophan. The D gene is left open where the match is weak. Rows give clone size only sometimes, using once, few, many, or a class for an expanded clone.

D gene,J gene,clone size,V gene,CDR3 protein,CDR3 DNA
.,TRBJ2-4,.,TRBV7-9,CASSLGPDRNIQYF,TGTGCCAGCAGCTTAGGCCCGGACAGAAACATTCAGTACTTC
.,TRBJ1-3,few,TRBV29-1,CSVAQASGNTIYF,TGCAGCGTTGCTCAGGCCTCTGGAAACACCATATATTTT
.,TRBJ2-7,once,TRBV29-1,CSVHTGYEQYF,TGCAGCGTACACACAGGCTACGAGCAGTACTTC
TRBD2,TRBJ2-4,.,TRBV19,CASSTPGGLDNIQYF,TGTGCCAGTAGTACCCCGGGGGGACTAGACAACATTCAGTACTTC
TRBD2,TRBJ2-7,once,TRBV11-2,CASSFGGVTYEQYF,TGTGCCAGCAGCTTTGGGGGGGTCACCTACGAGCAGTACTTC
TRBD1,TRBJ1-2,.,TRBV6-5,CASSADRALGYTF,TGTGCCAGCAGCGCTGACAGGGCTCTAGGCTACACCTTC
.,TRBJ2-7,.,TRBV7-2,CASSFTRTYSYEQYF,TGTGCCAGCAGCTTCACGCGAACCTACTCCTACGAGCAGTACTTC
.,TRBJ2-1,.,TRBV18,CASSPLGGSYNEQFF,TGTGCCAGCTCACCATTGGGAGGTTCCTACAATGAGCAGTTCTTC
.,TRBJ2-7,.,TRBV3-1/TRBV3-2,CASSQNRAANEQYF,TGTGCCAGCAGCCAAAACAGGGCGGCGAACGAGCAGTACTTC
.,TRBJ2-5,.,TRBV7-3,CASSFGLQETQYF,TGTGCCAGCAGCTTCGGACTTCAAGAGACCCAGTACTTC
.,TRBJ2-7,.,TRBV4-2,CASSQDLGLATSYEQYF,TGTGCCAGCAGCCAAGATTTGGGGCTAGCGACATCCTACGAGCAGTACTTC
.,TRBJ1-2,.,TRBV11-1,CASSLATTNYGYTF,TGTGCCAGCAGCTTGGCAACTACTAACTATGGCTACACCTTC
.,TRBJ2-5,.,TRBV15,CATSRGDRDQETQYF,TGTGCCACCAGCAGAGGTGACAGAGATCAAGAGACCCAGTACTTC
.,TRBJ1-5,few,TRBV30,CAWSTGIDQPQHF,TGTGCCTGGAGTACAGGGATAGATCAGCCCCAGCATTTT
TRBD1,TRBJ2-1,.,TRBV5-4,CASRSAGTGGANEQFF,TGTGCCAGCAGGTCAGCCGGGACAGGGGGCGCAAATGAGCAGTTCTTC
.,TRBJ2-1,.,TRBV24-1,CATSDSDSNYNEQFF,TGTGCCACCAGTGATTCGGACAGTAACTACAATGAGCAGTTCTTC
TRBD1,TRBJ2-5,.,TRBV19,CATNEQGFARETQYF,TGTGCCACCAACGAACAGGGGTTTGCTCGAGAGACCCAGTACTTC
.,TRBJ1-4,.,TRBV6-1,CASSDTREKLFF,TGTGCCAGCAGTGACACTCGGGAAAAACTGTTTTTT
.,TRBJ1-2,.,TRBV6-5,CASSYSGREERGYTF,TGTGCCAGCAGTTACTCAGGCAGGGAAGAGCGTGGCTACACCTTC
.,TRBJ1-4,few,TRBV7-6,CASSLEGTHEKLFF,TGTGCCAGCAGCTTAGAAGGGACACATGAAAAACTGTTTTTT
.,TRBJ2-7,.,TRBV28,CASRPTRPGGEQYF,TGTGCCAGCAGACCTACTAGACCCGGTGGGGAGCAGTACTTC
.,TRBJ2-3,.,TRBV18,CASSPRAASTDTQYF,TGTGCCAGCTCACCACGTGCGGCTAGCACAGATACGCAGTATTTT
.,TRBJ1-2,.,TRBV2,CASSPGLYGYTF,TGTGCCAGCAGTCCAGGGCTCTATGGCTACACCTTC
TRBD1,TRBJ2-7,.,TRBV18,CASSPAGQGAYEQYF,TGTGCCAGCTCACCCGCGGGACAGGGGGCCTACGAGCAGTACTTC
.,TRBJ1-2,.,TRBV24-1,CATSDPGTAYGYTF,TGTGCCACCAGTGACCCCGGGACTGCTTATGGCTACACCTTC
TRBD2,TRBJ2-3,.,TRBV9,CASSNGLAAPDTQYF,TGTGCCAGCAGCAATGGACTAGCGGCCCCAGATACGCAGTATTTT
.,TRBJ2-7,.,TRBV15,CATSRGIAAVSNEQYF,TGTGCCACCAGCAGAGGGATAGCGGCCGTGTCCAACGAGCAGTACTTC
.,TRBJ1-5,.,TRBV4-3,CASSQDWQGAQHF,TGCGCCAGCAGCCAAGATTGGCAGGGTGCCCAGCATTTT
.,TRBJ1-5,once,TRBV12-3/TRBV12-4,CASSLGGYQPQHF,TGTGCCAGCAGCCTGGGGGGATATCAGCCCCAGCATTTT
TRBD1,TRBJ1-1,.,TRBV6-4,CASRGQGDTEAFF,TGTGCCAGCAGGGGACAGGGGGACACTGAAGCTTTCTTT
.,TRBJ1-3,.,TRBV10-3,CAIGDTGPSVPFSSGNTIYF,TGTGCCATCGGGGACACAGGTCCCTCCGTACCTTTCTCCTCTGGAAACACCATATATTTT
TRBD1,TRBJ1-2,few,TRBV20-1,CSASNPGQGYGYTF,TGCAGTGCTAGTAACCCGGGACAGGGGTATGGCTACACCTTC
.,TRBJ1-2,.,TRBV27,CASSLSGVQPNYGYTF,TGTGCCAGCAGTTTATCGGGTGTACAGCCCAACTATGGCTACACCTTC
.,TRBJ1-2,.,TRBV28,CASLGQNYGYTF,TGTGCCAGCTTAGGACAGAACTATGGCTACACCTTC
TRBD1,TRBJ1-6,.,TRBV4-1,CASSQGDSNSPLHF,TGCGCCAGCAGCCAAGGGGACAGTAATTCACCCCTCCACTTT
.,TRBJ2-7,.,TRBV27,CASSFVGQPSYEQYF,TGTGCCAGCAGTTTTGTCGGACAGCCCAGCTACGAGCAGTACTTC
.,TRBJ2-2,.,TRBV7-2,CASKGRTNTGELFF,TGTGCCAGCAAGGGGAGGACGAACACCGGGGAGCTGTTTTTT
.,TRBJ2-7,.,TRBV15,CATSRPGAVPYEQYF,TGTGCCACCAGCAGGCCCGGAGCAGTACCCTACGAGCAGTACTTC
.,TRBJ1-6,.,TRBV27,CASNSRNSPLHF,TGTGCCAGCAATTCCCGGAATTCACCCCTCCACTTT
TRBD1,TRBJ1-2,.,TRBV30,CATQSGDSYGYTF,TGTGCCACACAATCGGGGGACAGCTATGGCTACACCTTC
TRBD2,TRBJ2-5,.,TRBV10-1,CASSEILRGRGIAGGKETQYF,TGCGCCAGCAGTGAGATCCTCCGCGGGAGGGGGATAGCGGGGGGCAAAGAGACCCAGTACTTC
.,TRBJ1-2,.,TRBV10-3,CAISDAGPYYGYTF,TGTGCCATCAGTGACGCGGGGCCGTACTATGGCTACACCTTC
.,TRBJ2-1,.,TRBV12-5,CASGLNREPNEQFF,TGTGCTAGTGGTTTGAACAGGGAGCCGAATGAGCAGTTCTTC
.,TRBJ2-1,.,TRBV20-1,CSGYRSEQFF,TGCAGTGGCTATAGGAGTGAGCAGTTCTTC
.,TRBJ1-4,.,TRBV9,CASSARPYNEKLFF,TGTGCCAGCAGCGCCAGGCCTTACAATGAAAAACTGTTTTTT
.,TRBJ2-1,.,TRBV29-1,CSVVSSTYNEQFF,TGCAGCGTTGTCTCTAGTACATACAATGAGCAGTTCTTC
TRBD2,TRBJ2-3,.,TRBV19,CASSRNPGLATSTDTQYF,TGTGCCAGTAGTAGAAATCCGGGACTAGCGACTAGCACAGATACGCAGTATTTT
.,TRBJ2-7,.,TRBV5-5,CASSLATGYYEQYF,TGTGCCAGCAGCTTGGCAACAGGGTACTACGAGCAGTACTTC
.,TRBJ2-3,few,TRBV7-3,CASSLARGMEDTQYF,TGTGCCAGCAGCTTGGCTAGAGGAATGGAAGATACGCAGTATTTT
.,TRBJ2-3,.,TRBV24-1,CATSDGLQRDTQYF,TGTGCCACCAGTGACGGCCTCCAGAGGGATACGCAGTATTTT
.,TRBJ2-2,.,TRBV7-9,CASRQTGELFF,TGTGCCAGCAGACAAACCGGGGAGCTGTTTTTT
.,TRBJ2-3,.,TRBV27,CASSLPGGTQYF,TGTGCCAGCAGTTTACCCGGCGGTACGCAGTATTTT
.,TRBJ2-2,.,TRBV5-5,CASSLGAGFYTGELFF,TGTGCCAGCAGCTTGGGTGCAGGGTTCTACACCGGGGAGCTGTTTTTT
.,TRBJ1-1,.,TRBV5-1,CASSSDRRNTEAFF,TGCGCCAGCAGCTCTGATAGGAGGAACACTGAAGCTTTCTTT
.,TRBJ2-7,.,TRBV2,CASSPAVGVAYEQYF,TGTGCCAGCAGCCCCGCGGTAGGGGTAGCCTACGAGCAGTACTTC
.,TRBJ2-3,few,TRBV6-5,CASSSSTDTQYF,TGTGCCAGCAGTTCTAGCACAGATACGCAGTATTTT
TRBD2,TRBJ2-3,.,TRBV19,CASSLGLGDTQYF,TGTGCCAGTAGTCTGGGACTAGGAGATACGCAGTATTTT
.,TRBJ1-5,.,TRBV27,CASSSAGLGQPQHF,TGTGCCAGCAGTTCCGCGGGGCTCGGTCAGCCCCAGCATTTT